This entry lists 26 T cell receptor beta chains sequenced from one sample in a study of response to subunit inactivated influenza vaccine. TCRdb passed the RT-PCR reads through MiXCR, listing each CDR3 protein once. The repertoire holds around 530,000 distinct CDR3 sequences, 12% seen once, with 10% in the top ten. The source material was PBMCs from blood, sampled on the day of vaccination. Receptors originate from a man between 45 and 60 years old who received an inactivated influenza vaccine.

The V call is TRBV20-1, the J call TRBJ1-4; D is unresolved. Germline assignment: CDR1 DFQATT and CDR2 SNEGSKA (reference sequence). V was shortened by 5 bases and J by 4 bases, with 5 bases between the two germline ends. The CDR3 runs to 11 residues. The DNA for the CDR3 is TGCAGTGCTGTGGTTAATGAAAAACTGTTTTTT. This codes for CSAVVNEKLFF.

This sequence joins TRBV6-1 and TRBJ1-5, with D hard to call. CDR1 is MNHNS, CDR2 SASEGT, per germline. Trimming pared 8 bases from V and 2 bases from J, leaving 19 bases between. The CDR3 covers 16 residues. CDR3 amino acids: CASASMGFGRNQPQHF. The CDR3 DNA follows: TGTGCCAGCGCGAGTATGGGGTTCGGGCGCAATCAGCCCCAGCATTTT.

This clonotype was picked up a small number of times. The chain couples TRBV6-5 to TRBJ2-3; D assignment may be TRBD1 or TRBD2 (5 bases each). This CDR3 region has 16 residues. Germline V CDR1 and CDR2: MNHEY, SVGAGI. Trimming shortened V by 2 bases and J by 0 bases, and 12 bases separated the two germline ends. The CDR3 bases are TGTGCCAGCAGTTACGGTCCAGGGAGTAGCACAGATACGCAGTATTTT. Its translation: CASSYGPGSSTDTQYF.

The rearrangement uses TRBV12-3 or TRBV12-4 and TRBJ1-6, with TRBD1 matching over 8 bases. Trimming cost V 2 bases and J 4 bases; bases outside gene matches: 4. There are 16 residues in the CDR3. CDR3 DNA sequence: TGTGCCAGCAGTTTAAGACAGGGGTCTTATAATTCACCCCTCCACTTT. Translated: CASSLRQGSYNSPLHF.

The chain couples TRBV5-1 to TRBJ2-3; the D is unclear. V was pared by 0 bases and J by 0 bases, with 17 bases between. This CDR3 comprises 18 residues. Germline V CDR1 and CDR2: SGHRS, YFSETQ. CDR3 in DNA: TGCGCCAGCAGCTTGGGATTTACAAGATATTCTAGCACAGATACGCAGTATTTT. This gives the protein CASSLGFTRYSSTDTQYF. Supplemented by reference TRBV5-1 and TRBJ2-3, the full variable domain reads KAGVTQTPRYLIKTRGQQVTLSCSPISGHRSVSWYQQTPGQGLQFLFEYFSETQRNKGNFPGRFSGRQFSNSRSEMNVSTLELGDSALYLCASSLGFTRYSSTDTQYFGPGTRLTVL.

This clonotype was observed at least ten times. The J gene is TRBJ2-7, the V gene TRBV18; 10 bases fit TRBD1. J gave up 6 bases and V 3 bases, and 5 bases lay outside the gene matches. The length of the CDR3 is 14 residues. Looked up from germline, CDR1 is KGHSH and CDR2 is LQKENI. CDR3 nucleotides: TGTGCCAGCTCACCCGGGACAGGGGTTGGCGAGCAGTACTTC. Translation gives CASSPGTGVGEQYF. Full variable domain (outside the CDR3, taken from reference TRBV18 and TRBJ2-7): NAGVMQNPRHLVRRRGQEARLRCSPMKGHSHVYWYRQLPEEGLKFMVYLQKENIIDESGMPKERFSAEFPKEGPSILRIQQVVRGDSAAYFCASSPGTGVGEQYFGPGTRLTVT.

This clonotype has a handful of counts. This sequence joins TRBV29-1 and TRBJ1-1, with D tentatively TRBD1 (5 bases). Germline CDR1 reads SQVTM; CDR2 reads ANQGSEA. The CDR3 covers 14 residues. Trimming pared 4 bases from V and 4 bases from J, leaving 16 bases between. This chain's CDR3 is CSVGRPGMGTEAFF. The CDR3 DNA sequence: TGCAGCGTTGGTCGTCCAGGGATGGGCACTGAAGCTTTCTTT.

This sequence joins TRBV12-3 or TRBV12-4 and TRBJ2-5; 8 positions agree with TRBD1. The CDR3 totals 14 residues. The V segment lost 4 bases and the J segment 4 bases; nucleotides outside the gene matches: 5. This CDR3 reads CASSSNRGLETQYF. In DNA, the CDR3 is TGTGCCAGCAGTTCCAACAGGGGGTTAGAGACCCAGTACTTC.

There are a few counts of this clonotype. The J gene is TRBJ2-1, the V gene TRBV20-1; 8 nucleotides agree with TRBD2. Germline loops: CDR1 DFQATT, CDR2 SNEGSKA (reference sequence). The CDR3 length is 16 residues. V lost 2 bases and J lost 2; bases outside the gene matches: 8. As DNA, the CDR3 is TGCAGTGCTAGACGAAGCCCCGGGAGGGCCTACAATGAGCAGTTCTTC. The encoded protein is CSARRSPGRAYNEQFF.

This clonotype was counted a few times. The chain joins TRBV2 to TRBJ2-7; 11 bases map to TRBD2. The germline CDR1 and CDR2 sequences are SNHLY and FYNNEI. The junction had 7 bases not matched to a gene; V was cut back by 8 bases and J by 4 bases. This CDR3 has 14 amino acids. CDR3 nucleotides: TGTGCCAGCGGAGGGACTAGCGGATCATACGAGCAGTACTTC. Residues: CASGGTSGSYEQYF.

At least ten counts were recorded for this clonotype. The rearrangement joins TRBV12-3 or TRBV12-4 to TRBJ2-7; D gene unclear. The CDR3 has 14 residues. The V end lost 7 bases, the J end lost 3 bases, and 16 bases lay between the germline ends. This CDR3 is CASNFASLNYEQYF. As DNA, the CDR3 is TGTGCCAGCAACTTTGCGAGTCTTAACTACGAGCAGTACTTC.

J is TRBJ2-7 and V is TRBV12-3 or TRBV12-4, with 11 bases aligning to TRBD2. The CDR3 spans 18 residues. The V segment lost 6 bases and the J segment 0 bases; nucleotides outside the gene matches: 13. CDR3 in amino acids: CASSPSSGGPRFSYEQYF. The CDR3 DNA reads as TGTGCCAGCAGCCCATCTAGCGGGGGGCCACGTTTCTCCTACGAGCAGTACTTC.

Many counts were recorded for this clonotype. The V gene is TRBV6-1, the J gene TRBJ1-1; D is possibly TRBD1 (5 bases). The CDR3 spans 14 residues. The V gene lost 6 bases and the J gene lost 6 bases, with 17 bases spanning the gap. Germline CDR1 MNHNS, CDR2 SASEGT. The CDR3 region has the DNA TGTGCCAGCAGCGATAAGGGACGAGGCCCTGAAGCTTTCTTT. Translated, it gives CASSDKGRGPEAFF.

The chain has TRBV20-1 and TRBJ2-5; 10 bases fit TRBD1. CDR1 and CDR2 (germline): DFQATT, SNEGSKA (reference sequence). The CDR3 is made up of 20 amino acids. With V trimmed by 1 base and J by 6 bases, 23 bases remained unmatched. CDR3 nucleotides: TGCAGTGCTAGAGCCCCGATGGTCGGAACCGGGACAGGGGTGGGAAAGACCCAGTACTTC. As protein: CSARAPMVGTGTGVGKTQYF.

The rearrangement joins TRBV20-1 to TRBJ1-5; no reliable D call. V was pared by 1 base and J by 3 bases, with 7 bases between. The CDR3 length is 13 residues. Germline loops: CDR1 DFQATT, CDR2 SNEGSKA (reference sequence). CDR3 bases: TGCAGTGCTAGAGTCACCTACAATCAGCCCCAGCATTTT. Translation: CSARVTYNQPQHF.

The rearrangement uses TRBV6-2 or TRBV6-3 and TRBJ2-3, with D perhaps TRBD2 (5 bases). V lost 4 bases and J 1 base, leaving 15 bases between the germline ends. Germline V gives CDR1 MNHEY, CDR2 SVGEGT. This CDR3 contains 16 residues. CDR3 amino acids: CASSFTSGTRTDTQYF. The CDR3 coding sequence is TGTGCCAGCAGTTTTACGAGCGGTACCCGCACAGATACGCAGTATTTT.

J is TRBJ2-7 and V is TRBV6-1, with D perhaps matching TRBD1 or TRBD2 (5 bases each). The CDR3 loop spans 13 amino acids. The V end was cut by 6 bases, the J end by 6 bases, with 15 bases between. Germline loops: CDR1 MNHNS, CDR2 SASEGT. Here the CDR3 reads CASRTGPTGEQYF. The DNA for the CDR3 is TGTGCCAGCAGAACGGGACCGACGGGCGAGCAGTACTTC.

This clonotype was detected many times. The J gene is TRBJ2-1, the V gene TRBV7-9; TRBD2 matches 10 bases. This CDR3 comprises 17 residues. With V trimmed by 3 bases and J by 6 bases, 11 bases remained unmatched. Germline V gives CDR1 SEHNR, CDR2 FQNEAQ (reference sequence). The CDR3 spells CASSLSPSGSPFNEQFF. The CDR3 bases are TGTGCCAGCAGCTTGTCTCCTAGCGGGAGTCCTTTCAATGAGCAGTTCTTC.

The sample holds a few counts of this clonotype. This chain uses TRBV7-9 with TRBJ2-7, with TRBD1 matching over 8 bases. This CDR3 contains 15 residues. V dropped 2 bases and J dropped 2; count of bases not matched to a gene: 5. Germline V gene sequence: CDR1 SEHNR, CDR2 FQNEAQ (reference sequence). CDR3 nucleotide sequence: TGTGCCAGCAGCTTAACAGGGGGAAGCGCCTACGAGCAGTACTTC. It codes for CASSLTGGSAYEQYF.

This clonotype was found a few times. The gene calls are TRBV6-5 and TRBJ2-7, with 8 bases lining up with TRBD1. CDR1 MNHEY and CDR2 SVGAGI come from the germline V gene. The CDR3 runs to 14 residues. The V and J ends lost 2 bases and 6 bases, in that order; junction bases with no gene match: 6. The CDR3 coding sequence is TGTGCCAGCAGTTACAGCCAGGGGGCTTTCGAGCAGTACTTC. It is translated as CASSYSQGAFEQYF.

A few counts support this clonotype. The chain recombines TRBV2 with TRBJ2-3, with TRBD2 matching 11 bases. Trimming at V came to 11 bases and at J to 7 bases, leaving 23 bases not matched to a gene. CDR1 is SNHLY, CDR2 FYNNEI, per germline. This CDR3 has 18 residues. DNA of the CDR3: TGTGCCTTCTGCACCCCTATAGCGGGGGGGCCGTTTTGGCATACGCAGTATTTT. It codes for CAFCTPIAGGPFWHTQYF. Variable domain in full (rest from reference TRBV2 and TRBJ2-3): EPEVTQTPSHQVTQMGQEVILRCVPISNHLYFYWYRQILGQKVEFLVSFYNNEISEKSEIFDDQFSVERPDGSNFTLKIRSTKLEDSAMYFCAFCTPIAGGPFWHTQYFGPGTRLTVL.

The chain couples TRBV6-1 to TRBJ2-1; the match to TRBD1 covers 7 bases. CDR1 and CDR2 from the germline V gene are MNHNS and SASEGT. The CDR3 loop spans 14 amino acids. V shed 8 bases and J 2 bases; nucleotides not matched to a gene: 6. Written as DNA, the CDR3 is TGTGCCAGCCGCCGGACAGGAGCCTACAATGAGCAGTTCTTC. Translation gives CASRRTGAYNEQFF.

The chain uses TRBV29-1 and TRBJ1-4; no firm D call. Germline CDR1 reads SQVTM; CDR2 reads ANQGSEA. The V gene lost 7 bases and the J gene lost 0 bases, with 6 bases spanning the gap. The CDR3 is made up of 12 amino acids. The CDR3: CSAGATNEKLFF. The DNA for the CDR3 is TGCAGCGCCGGGGCAACTAATGAAAAACTGTTTTTT.

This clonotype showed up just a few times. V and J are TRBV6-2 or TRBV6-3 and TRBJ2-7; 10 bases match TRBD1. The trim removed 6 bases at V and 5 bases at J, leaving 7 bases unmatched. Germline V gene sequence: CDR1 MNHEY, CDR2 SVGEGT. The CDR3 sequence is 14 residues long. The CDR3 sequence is CASSRQGAMDEQYF. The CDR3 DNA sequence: TGTGCCAGCAGCAGACAGGGGGCTATGGACGAGCAGTACTTC.

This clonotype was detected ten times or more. This CDR3 is CASRPLQGGGGELFF. CDR3 nucleotides: TGTGCCAGCAGACCCTTACAGGGTGGAGGCGGGGAGCTGTTTTTT. The V gene is TRBV12-3 or TRBV12-4, the J gene TRBJ2-2; maybe TRBD1 (6 bases). The CDR3 is 15 amino acids. Trimming shortened V by 6 bases and J by 7 bases, and 18 bases separated the two germline ends.

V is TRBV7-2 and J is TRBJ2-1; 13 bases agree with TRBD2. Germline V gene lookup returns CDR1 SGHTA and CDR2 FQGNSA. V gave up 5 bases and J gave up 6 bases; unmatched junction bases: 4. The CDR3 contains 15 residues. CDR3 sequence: CASSRTSGSLNEQFF. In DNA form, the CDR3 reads TGTGCCAGCAGCCGGACTAGCGGGAGTCTCAATGAGCAGTTCTTC.